The source of this T cell receptor beta chain is a study of blood T cell repertoires in COVID-19. The CDR3 has 15 amino acids. Deletions cut 4 bases from V and 0 bases from J, with 10 bases between. The germline V gene has CDR1 SNHLY and CDR2 FYNNEI. Generated by immunoSEQ multiplex PCR, the TCRdb table keeps only in-frame clones and is missing some. In the table there are some 15,000 clones, around 82% of which are singletons. This receptor was identified in an older woman with acute or convalescent COVID-19. Sequencing was carried out using peripheral blood. The chain joins TRBV2 to TRBJ1-3; D ambiguous. In nucleotides, the CDR3 is TGTGCCAGCAGTGCTTTGAGGAACTCTGGAAACACCATATATTTT. It is translated as CASSALRNSGNTIYF.